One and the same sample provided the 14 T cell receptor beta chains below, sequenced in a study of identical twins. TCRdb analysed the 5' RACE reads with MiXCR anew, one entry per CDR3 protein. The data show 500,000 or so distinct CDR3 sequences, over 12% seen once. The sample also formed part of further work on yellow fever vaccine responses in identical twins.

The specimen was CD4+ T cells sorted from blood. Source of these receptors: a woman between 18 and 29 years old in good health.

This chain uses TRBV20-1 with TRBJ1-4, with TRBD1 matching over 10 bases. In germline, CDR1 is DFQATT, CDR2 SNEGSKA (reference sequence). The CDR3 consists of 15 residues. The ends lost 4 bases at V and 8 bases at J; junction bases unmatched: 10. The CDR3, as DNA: TGCAGTGCTACCAATCGACAGGGGGCCGGAGAAAAACTGTTTTTT. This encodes CSATNRQGAGEKLFF.

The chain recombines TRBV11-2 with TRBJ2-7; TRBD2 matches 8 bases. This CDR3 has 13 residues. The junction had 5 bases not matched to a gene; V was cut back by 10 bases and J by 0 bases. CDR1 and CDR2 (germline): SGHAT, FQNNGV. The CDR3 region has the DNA TGTGCCACCCGGGAGGGACACTCCTACGAGCAGTACTTC. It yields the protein CATREGHSYEQYF.

CDR3 loop: CASSLAEGGEQFF. CDR3 bases: TGTGCCAGCAGTTTAGCGGAGGGGGGTGAGCAGTTCTTC. The J gene is TRBJ2-1, the V gene TRBV12-3 or TRBV12-4; D is perhaps TRBD1 or TRBD2 (6 bases each). This CDR3 region has 13 residues. Trimming shortened V by 0 bases and J by 9 bases, and 9 bases separated the two germline ends.

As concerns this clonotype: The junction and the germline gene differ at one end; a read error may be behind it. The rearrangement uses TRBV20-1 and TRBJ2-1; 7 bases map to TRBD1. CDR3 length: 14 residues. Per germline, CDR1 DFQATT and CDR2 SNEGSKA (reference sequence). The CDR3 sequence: CSVRPGTALNEQFF. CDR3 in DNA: TGCAGTGTTAGACCCGGGACAGCCCTCAATGAGCAGTTCTTC.

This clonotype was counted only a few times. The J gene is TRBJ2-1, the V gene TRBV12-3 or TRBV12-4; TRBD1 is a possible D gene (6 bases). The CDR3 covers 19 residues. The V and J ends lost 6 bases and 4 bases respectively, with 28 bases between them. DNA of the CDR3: TGTGCCAGCAGGTCCCGAGGAGCGGAGTACCGAGGGGGTTACAATGAGCAGTTCTTC. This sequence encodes CASRSRGAEYRGGYNEQFF.

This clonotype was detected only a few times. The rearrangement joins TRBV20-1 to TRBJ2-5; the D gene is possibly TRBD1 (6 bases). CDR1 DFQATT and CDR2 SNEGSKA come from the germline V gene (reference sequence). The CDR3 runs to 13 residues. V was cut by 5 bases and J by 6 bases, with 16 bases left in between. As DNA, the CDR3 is TGCAGTGCTGAATCTGGACAGCAAAAGACCCAGTACTTC. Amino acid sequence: CSAESGQQKTQYF.

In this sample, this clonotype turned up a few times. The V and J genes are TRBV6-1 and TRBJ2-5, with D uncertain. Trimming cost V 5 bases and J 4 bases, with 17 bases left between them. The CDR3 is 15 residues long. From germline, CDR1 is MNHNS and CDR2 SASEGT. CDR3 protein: CASSTTLSGPETQYF. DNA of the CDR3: TGTGCCAGCAGTACCACACTATCCGGGCCAGAGACCCAGTACTTC.

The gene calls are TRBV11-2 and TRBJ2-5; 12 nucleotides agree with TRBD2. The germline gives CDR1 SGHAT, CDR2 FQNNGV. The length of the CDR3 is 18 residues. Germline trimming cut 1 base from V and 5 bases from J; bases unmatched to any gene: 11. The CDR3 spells CASSLVSSGGAGRETQYF. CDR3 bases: TGTGCCAGCAGCTTAGTTTCTAGCGGGGGGGCCGGTCGCGAGACCCAGTACTTC.

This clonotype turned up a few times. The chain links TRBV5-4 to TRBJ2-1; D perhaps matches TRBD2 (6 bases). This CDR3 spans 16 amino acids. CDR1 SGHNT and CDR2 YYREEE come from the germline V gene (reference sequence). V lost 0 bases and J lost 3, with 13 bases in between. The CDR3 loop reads CASSLGGGGDYNEQFF. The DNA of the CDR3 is TGTGCCAGCAGCTTGGGGGGCGGAGGGGACTACAATGAGCAGTTCTTC. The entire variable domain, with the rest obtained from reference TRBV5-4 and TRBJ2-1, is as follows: ETGVTQSPTHLIKTRGQQVTLRCSSQSGHNTVSWYQQALGQGPQFIFQYYREEENGRGNFPPRFSGLQFPNYSSELNVNALELDDSALYLCASSLGGGGDYNEQFFGPGTRLTVL.

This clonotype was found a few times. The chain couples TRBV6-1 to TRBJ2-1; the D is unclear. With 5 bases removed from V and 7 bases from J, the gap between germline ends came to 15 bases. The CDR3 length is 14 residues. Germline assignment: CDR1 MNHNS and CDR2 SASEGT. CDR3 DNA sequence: TGTGCCAGCAGTCGCCCGGAAACGTGGAATGAGCAGTTCTTC. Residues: CASSRPETWNEQFF.

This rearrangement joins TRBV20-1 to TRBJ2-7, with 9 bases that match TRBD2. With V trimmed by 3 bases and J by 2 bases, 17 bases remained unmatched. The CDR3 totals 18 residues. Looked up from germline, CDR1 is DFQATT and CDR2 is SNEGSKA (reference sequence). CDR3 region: CSARQGTASGKRTYEQYF. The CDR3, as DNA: TGCAGTGCTAGGCAAGGCACGGCTAGCGGGAAGAGAACCTACGAGCAGTACTTC.

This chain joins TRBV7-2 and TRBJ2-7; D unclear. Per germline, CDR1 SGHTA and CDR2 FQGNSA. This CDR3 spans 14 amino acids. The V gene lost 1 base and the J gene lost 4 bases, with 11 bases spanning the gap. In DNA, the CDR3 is TGTGCCAGCAGCTTAGGAGCCCGGTTTTACGAGCAGTACTTC. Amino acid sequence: CASSLGARFYEQYF. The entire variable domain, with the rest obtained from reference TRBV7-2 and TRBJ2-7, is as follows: GAGVSQSPSNKVTEKGKDVELRCDPISGHTALYWYRQSLGQGLEFLIYFQGNSAPDKSGLPSDRFSAERTGGSVSTLTIQRTQQEDSAVYLCASSLGARFYEQYFGPGTRLTVT.

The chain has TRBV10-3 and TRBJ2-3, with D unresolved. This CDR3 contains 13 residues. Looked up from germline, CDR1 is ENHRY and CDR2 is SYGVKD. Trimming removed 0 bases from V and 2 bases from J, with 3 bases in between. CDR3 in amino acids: CAISESYTDTQYF. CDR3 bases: TGTGCCATCAGTGAGTCCTACACAGATACGCAGTATTTT.

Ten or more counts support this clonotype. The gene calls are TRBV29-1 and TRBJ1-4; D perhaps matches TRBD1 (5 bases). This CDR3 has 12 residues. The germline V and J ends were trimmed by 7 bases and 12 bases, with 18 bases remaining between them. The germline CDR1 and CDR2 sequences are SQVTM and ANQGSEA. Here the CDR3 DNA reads TGCAGCGGCAGAATTGCGGCGGGGGAACTGTTTTTT. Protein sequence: CSGRIAAGELFF.